A single sample is the source of the 20 T cell receptor beta chains below, sequenced in a study of breast tumors, draining lymph nodes, adjacent tissues. Each CDR3 protein is one row after TCRdb ran MiXCR on the multiplex PCR reads. The sample consists of roughly 14,000 distinct CDR3 sequences, 45% to 70% of them appearing once. What was sequenced was tumor-adjacent breast tissue. These receptors came from a female donor with breast cancer. Some clones in this sample may be carry-over from other donors' samples.

The V gene is TRBV5-1, the J gene TRBJ1-2, with D unresolved. The germline gives CDR1 SGHRS, CDR2 YFSETQ. The CDR3 is 14 amino acids. The germline V and J ends were trimmed by 2 bases and 4 bases, with 12 bases remaining between them. The CDR3 nucleotides read TGCGCCAGCAGCTTAGGTCAGAGTTCCTATGGCTACACCTTC. Its translation is CASSLGQSSYGYTF.

This clonotype was detected ten times or more. The V gene is TRBV4-2, the J gene TRBJ1-1; 9 bases are a match to TRBD1. V shed 3 bases, J shed 11 bases, and the junction held 10 bases outside the gene matches. The CDR3 loop spans 14 amino acids. Per the germline V gene, CDR1 is LGHNA and CDR2 is YNFKEQ. The CDR3 loop reads CASSQAGTGSGAFF. In DNA form, the CDR3 reads TGTGCCAGCAGCCAGGCCGGGACAGGGAGTGGGGCTTTCTTT.

The CDR3 loop reads CASSLDRRGRFPYEQYF. The CDR3 nucleotides read TGTGCCAGCAGCTTAGACCGCAGGGGAAGGTTTCCCTACGAGCAGTACTTC. The V and J genes are TRBV11-2 and TRBJ2-7; D might be TRBD1 (6 bases). CDR3 length: 17 amino acids. Trimming shortened V by 0 bases and J by 2 bases, and 17 bases separated the two germline ends. CDR1 SGHAT and CDR2 FQNNGV come from the germline V gene.

CDR3 nucleotide sequence: TGTGCCACCAGTGATTCGGTTAGCGGGGGGTTTGACAAGCAGTTCTTC. Its protein is CATSDSVSGGFDKQFF. This rearrangement joins TRBV24-1 to TRBJ2-1; 10 bases agree with TRBD2. V lost 2 bases, J lost 11 bases, and 11 bases stayed unmatched. In germline, CDR1 is KGHDR, CDR2 SFDVKD. The CDR3 contains 16 residues.

This rearrangement joins TRBV5-1 to TRBJ1-4; D gene unclear. Deletions cut 1 base from V and 8 bases from J, with 15 bases between. CDR3 size: 15 residues. Germline V gives CDR1 SGHRS, CDR2 YFSETQ. CDR3 coding DNA: TGCGCCAGCAGCTTGACCTTTGAGGGTCCGGAAAAACTGTTTTTT. Translating gives CASSLTFEGPEKLFF.

The rearrangement joins TRBV9 to TRBJ2-7; weak D call: TRBD2 (7 bases). Trimming cost V 3 bases and J 5 bases, with 18 bases left between them. The CDR3 totals 15 residues. Germline CDR1 SGDLS, CDR2 YYNGEE. The CDR3 here is CASSESTGAGDEQYF. Here the CDR3 DNA reads TGTGCCAGCAGCGAGTCCACGGGGGCGGGGGACGAGCAGTACTTC.

This rearrangement joins TRBV5-6 to TRBJ2-7; 9 bases are shared with TRBD1. Germline loops: CDR1 SGHDT, CDR2 YYEEEE. Trimming removed 4 bases from V and 1 base from J; junction bases left unmatched: 6. The CDR3 extends over 15 amino acids. CDR3 bases: TGTGCCAGCAGCCTCGGGACAGGGTTTTCCTACGAGCAGTACTTC. Translation: CASSLGTGFSYEQYF.

The J gene is TRBJ2-1, the V gene TRBV25-1, with 8 bases identical to TRBD1. CDR3 length equals 15 residues. Trimming removed 1 base from V and 4 bases from J; junction bases left unmatched: 3. Germline lookup yields CDR1 MGHDK and CDR2 SYGVNS. CDR3 sequence: CASSEFRGQYNEQFF. The CDR3 nucleotides are TGTGCCAGCAGTGAATTCAGGGGGCAGTACAATGAGCAGTTCTTC.

This clonotype occurred once. The V gene is TRBV25-1, the J gene TRBJ2-1; 11 nucleotides align to TRBD2. CDR1 is MGHDK, CDR2 SYGVNS, per germline. CDR3 size: 15 residues. J was trimmed by 6 bases and V by 5 bases; bases with no gene match: 6. For the CDR3, the DNA is TGTGCCAGCAGTAAACTAGCGGGGGCTCTCAATGAGCAGTTCTTC. Protein: CASSKLAGALNEQFF.

V and J are TRBV2 and TRBJ1-1; D not certain. CDR3 length: 12 amino acids. V was cut by 2 bases and J by 4 bases, with 5 bases left in between. Per the germline V gene, CDR1 is SNHLY and CDR2 is FYNNEI. CDR3: CASSELFTEAFF. CDR3 DNA sequence: TGTGCCAGCAGTGAACTGTTCACTGAAGCTTTCTTT.

This clonotype was seen repeatedly, ten times or more. J is TRBJ2-7 and V is TRBV6-5; no clear D gene. This CDR3 contains 15 residues. Germline V gene sequence: CDR1 MNHEY, CDR2 SVGAGI. V was shortened by 1 base and J by 1 base, with 11 bases between the two germline ends. The CDR3 here is CASSYLAAESYEQYF. CDR3 in DNA: TGTGCCAGCAGTTACTTGGCGGCAGAGTCCTACGAGCAGTACTTC.

There are many counts of this clonotype. V and J are TRBV19 and TRBJ1-5, with TRBD1 matching 8 bases. This CDR3 is built from 19 residues. J lost 1 base, V lost 3 bases, and 14 bases had no gene match. CDR1 LNHDA and CDR2 SQIVND come from the germline V gene (reference sequence). The CDR3 DNA is TGTGCCAGTAGTATGTTCAAAGGACAGGGCGTATGGAGCAATCAGCCCCAGCATTTT. Encoded protein: CASSMFKGQGVWSNQPQHF. The full variable domain, completed using reference TRBV19 and TRBJ1-5, is DGGITQSPKYLFRKEGQNVTLSCEQNLNHDAMYWYRQDPGQGLRLIYYSQIVNDFQKGDIAEGYSVSREKKESFPLTVTSAQKNPTAFYLCASSMFKGQGVWSNQPQHFGDGTRLSIL.

By sample share, this clonotype is medium-sized. The rearrangement links TRBV11-2 to TRBJ1-3; tentatively, D is TRBD1 (6 bases). The V end was cut by 4 bases, the J end by 0 bases, with 10 bases between. The CDR3 runs 15 residues. Per germline, CDR1 SGHAT and CDR2 FQNNGV. The CDR3 region has the DNA TGTGCCAGCAGCTCAGGGGCTTACTCTGGAAACACCATATATTTT. It codes for CASSSGAYSGNTIYF. Variable domain in full (rest from reference TRBV11-2 and TRBJ1-3): EAGVAQSPRYKIIEKRQSVAFWCNPISGHATLYWYQQILGQGPKLLIQFQNNGVVDDSQLPKDRFSAERLKGVDSTLKIQPAKLEDSAVYLCASSSGAYSGNTIYFGEGSWLTVV.

The chain has TRBV10-3 and TRBJ1-3; possibly TRBD1 for D (6 bases). V lost 0 bases and J lost 3, with 12 bases in between. The CDR3 totals 16 residues. Germline loops: CDR1 ENHRY, CDR2 SYGVKD. CDR3 coding DNA: TGTGCCATCAGTGAGTCGGCAGGGGCGAATGGAAACACCATATATTTT. Translating it yields CAISESAGANGNTIYF.

This clonotype was observed many times. V is TRBV3-1 and J is TRBJ2-3; 11 bases fit TRBD1. Germline trimming cut 7 bases from V and 7 bases from J; bases unmatched to any gene: 10. The CDR3 is made up of 15 amino acids. Germline CDR1 and CDR2: LGHDT and YNNKEL (reference sequence). The CDR3 region has the DNA TGTGCCAGCACCACAGTGGGACAGGGGGTGTATACGCAGTATTTT. Amino acid sequence: CASTTVGQGVYTQYF.

The chain combines TRBV19 with TRBJ2-6; a weak D match, TRBD2 (5 bases). The CDR3 consists of 16 residues. The V and J ends lost 2 bases and 2 bases respectively, with 10 bases between them. Germline CDR1 is LNHDA and CDR2 is SQIVND (reference sequence). The CDR3, as DNA: TGTGCCAGTAGTATAAGGGCGGGCACTGGGGCCAACGTCCTGACTTTC. This sequence encodes CASSIRAGTGANVLTF.

This clonotype was counted ten times or more. V and J are TRBV6-6 and TRBJ2-5; 9 positions match TRBD2. V shed 5 bases, J shed 4 bases, and the junction held 8 bases outside the gene matches. Germline V CDR1 and CDR2: MNHNY, SVGAGI (reference sequence). The CDR3 runs 15 residues. This CDR3 reads CASSHGGGAGETQYF. In nucleotides, the CDR3 is TGTGCCAGCAGTCACGGCGGGGGGGCGGGAGAGACCCAGTACTTC.

With regard to this clonotype: Relative to the germline gene, one junction end is altered; a read error may explain this. The V gene is TRBV6-5, the J gene TRBJ1-4; D remains ambiguous. Germline V gene lookup returns CDR1 MNHEY and CDR2 SVGAGI. The CDR3 consists of 13 residues. The CDR3 sequence: CATSQVINEKLFF. CDR3 in DNA: TGTGCCACCAGTCAGGTTATTAATGAAAAACTGTTTTTT.

Many counts were recorded for this clonotype. Just one base apart from a much larger clone, this may be a read error. The rearrangement links TRBV20-1 to TRBJ2-1; D is ambiguous. In germline, CDR1 is DFQATT, CDR2 SNEGSKA (reference sequence). Trimming pared 6 bases from V and 0 bases from J, leaving 21 bases between. The CDR3 runs 17 residues. CDR3 bases: TGCAGTGCGAAATATGCGGCGTGGGAAACCTCCTACAATGAGCAGTTCTTC. As protein: CSAKYAAWETSYNEQFF.

This clonotype is medium-sized by share. The chain uses TRBV7-9 and TRBJ2-7; D gene ambiguous. This CDR3 has 11 residues. V gave up 1 base and J gave up 4 bases, with 2 bases separating them. Germline V gene lookup returns CDR1 SEHNR and CDR2 FQNEAQ (reference sequence). This CDR3 is CASSLEYEQYF. The CDR3 nucleotides are TGTGCCAGCAGCTTAGAGTACGAGCAGTACTTC.